The 23 T cell receptor beta chains given below trace back to one sample, sequenced in a study of T-cell reconstitution after alpha-beta-depleted transplantation in children. Using unique molecular identifiers, the investigators prepared the TCRbeta library. One entry per CDR3 protein, called by TCRdb with MiXCR from the PCR reads. The table has about 230,000 distinct CDR3 sequences, approximately 9.5% seen once. Sequenced here: PBMCs from the stem cell graft donor, sampled from the stem cell graft. Source of these receptors: a human donor who donated a stem cell graft to a child with acute lymphoblastic leukemia.

This rearrangement joins TRBV14 to TRBJ2-3; D assignment may be TRBD1 or TRBD2 (5 bases each). The CDR3 runs 19 residues. Germline V gene lookup returns CDR1 SGHDN and CDR2 FVKESK. Trimming removed 3 bases from V and 6 bases from J, with 28 bases in between. CDR3 sequence: CASSHPFNQGDLWDDTQYF. As DNA, the CDR3 is TGTGCCAGCAGCCACCCCTTTAACCAGGGAGACCTTTGGGATGATACGCAGTATTTT.

The CDR3 DNA reads as TGTGCCACCCATATGGGGGGGCGCTCCTACAATGAGCAGTTCTTC. Its translation is CATHMGGRSYNEQFF. This chain uses TRBV15 with TRBJ2-1; the D gene is possibly TRBD2 (7 bases). CDR1 LNHNV and CDR2 YYDKDF come from the germline V gene (reference sequence). The ends were cut back, 8 bases at V and 0 bases at J, with 14 bases in the middle. The CDR3 extends over 15 amino acids.

This chain connects TRBV6-5 to TRBJ1-1; the D is unclear. This CDR3 has 12 residues. The V gene lost 6 bases and the J gene lost 6 bases, with 11 bases spanning the gap. CDR1 is MNHEY and CDR2 is SVGAGI in the germline V gene. CDR3 sequence (DNA): TGTGCCAGCAGCCGCCCGGGCCCTGAAGCTTTCTTT. Protein sequence: CASSRPGPEAFF.

In DNA form, the CDR3 reads TGCAGTGCTAGGTTGGGGGCTGCCTATAATTCACCCCTCCACTTT. Translating gives CSARLGAAYNSPLHF. V and J are TRBV20-1 and TRBJ1-6; D is perhaps TRBD1 (6 bases). V lost 3 bases to trimming and J lost 2 bases, with 11 bases between them. Germline CDR1 and CDR2: DFQATT and SNEGSKA (reference sequence). The CDR3 is 15 residues long.

The chain links TRBV6-2 or TRBV6-3 to TRBJ2-5; 9 bases are a match to TRBD2. Germline CDR1 and CDR2: MNHEY and SVGEGT. Trimming removed 6 bases from V and 0 bases from J; junction bases left unmatched: 5. The CDR3 is 15 amino acids. The CDR3 region is CASRGAGGYQETQYF. The CDR3 DNA reads as TGTGCCAGCAGGGGAGCGGGGGGATACCAAGAGACCCAGTACTTC.

This clonotype was seen a handful of times. This chain connects TRBV5-4 to TRBJ2-7; D is uncertain. The CDR3 totals 12 residues. Germline CDR1 SGHNT, CDR2 YYREEE (reference sequence). The V end lost 4 bases, the J end lost 12 bases, and 17 bases lay between the germline ends. As DNA, the CDR3 is TGTGCCAGCAGCACGCCGGACGGGCCTGGGTACTTC. It codes for CASSTPDGPGYF.

This clonotype was observed many times. J is TRBJ2-7 and V is TRBV5-5; D gene unclear. The CDR3 is made up of 14 amino acids. Trimming stripped 0 bases from V and 2 bases from J, with 9 bases between. Germline V lookup: CDR1 SGHKS, CDR2 YYEKEE (reference sequence). The DNA of the CDR3 is TGTGCCAGCAGCTTGGCCTCAGATCCCTACGAGCAGTACTTC. Translated, it gives CASSLASDPYEQYF.

This chain joins TRBV10-3 and TRBJ2-2; 10 nucleotides match TRBD2. CDR1 ENHRY and CDR2 SYGVKD come from the germline V gene. CDR3 length equals 15 residues. Germline trimming cut 5 bases from V and 5 bases from J; bases unmatched to any gene: 5. This chain's CDR3 is CAISPLAGETGELFF. As DNA, the CDR3 is TGTGCCATCAGTCCCCTAGCGGGGGAGACCGGGGAGCTGTTTTTT.

In this sample, this clonotype turned up many times. The genes are TRBV3-1 and TRBJ2-5; D gene uncertain. V lost 0 bases and J 4 bases, leaving 3 bases between the germline ends. CDR1 and CDR2 from the germline V gene are LGHDT and YNNKEL (reference sequence). The CDR3 spans 12 residues. Here the CDR3 reads CASSQDRETQYF. CDR3 nucleotides: TGTGCCAGCAGCCAAGATCGAGAGACCCAGTACTTC.

This clonotype was counted many times. V usage is TRBV15 and J usage is TRBJ2-2; D is uncertain. Germline loops: CDR1 LNHNV, CDR2 YYDKDF (reference sequence). There are 13 residues in the CDR3. Trimming shortened V by 0 bases and J by 1 base, and 0 bases separated the two germline ends. This CDR3 is CATSRENTGELFF. For the CDR3, the DNA is TGTGCCACCAGCAGAGAGAACACCGGGGAGCTGTTTTTT.

This sequence joins TRBV18 and TRBJ2-1, with D unresolved. V shed 3 bases and J shed 4 bases, with 7 bases lying between them. CDR1 is KGHSH and CDR2 is LQKENI in the germline V gene. The CDR3 loop spans 13 amino acids. DNA of the CDR3: TGTGCCAGCTCACCCGCTCGGTACAATGAGCAGTTCTTC. It specifies CASSPARYNEQFF.

The gene calls are TRBV5-1 and TRBJ1-2; 7 bases match TRBD1. The CDR3 length is 15 residues. The germline V gene encodes CDR1 SGHRS and CDR2 YFSETQ. J was trimmed by 1 base and V by 0 bases; bases with no gene match: 3. CDR3 coding DNA: TGCGCCAGCAGCTTGGGTACAGGGGATAACTATGGCTACACCTTC. Amino acids: CASSLGTGDNYGYTF.

This clonotype was seen at least ten times. The chain is built from TRBV27 and TRBJ2-5; unclear D gene. This CDR3 has 11 residues. The V gene's germline CDR1 is MNHEY and CDR2 SMNVEV (reference sequence). Trimming stripped 7 bases from V and 4 bases from J, with 7 bases between. CDR3 sequence (DNA): TGTGCCAGCACATTCGGAGAGACCCAGTACTTC. The encoded protein is CASTFGETQYF.

This clonotype came up many times. The rearrangement joins TRBV7-8 to TRBJ1-4, with 8 bases that match TRBD1. The germline CDR1 and CDR2 sequences are SGHVS and FQNEAQ. V dropped 0 bases and J dropped 7; count of bases not matched to a gene: 4. This CDR3 has 15 amino acids. The CDR3 sequence: CASSLAQGASEKLFF. In DNA, the CDR3 is TGTGCCAGCAGCTTAGCGCAGGGGGCAAGTGAAAAACTGTTTTTT.

This clonotype has a count of ten or more. This rearrangement joins TRBV5-1 to TRBJ2-3; 9 bases match TRBD1. The CDR3 is made up of 17 amino acids. With 1 base clipped from V and 4 bases from J, the junction kept 10 bases outside the gene matches. Germline V gene lookup returns CDR1 SGHRS and CDR2 YFSETQ. CDR3 sequence reads: CASSLFGQGLSADTQYF. In DNA, the CDR3 is TGCGCCAGCAGCTTGTTCGGACAGGGGCTTTCAGCAGATACGCAGTATTTT.

The V and J genes are TRBV7-2 and TRBJ2-1; 13 nucleotides line up with TRBD2. Trimming removed 5 bases from V and 7 bases from J; junction bases left unmatched: 11. Per germline, CDR1 SGHTA and CDR2 FQGNSA. CDR3 size: 17 residues. CDR3 in amino acids: CASSHRLAGGPGNEQFF. Written as DNA, the CDR3 is TGTGCCAGCAGCCACCGACTAGCGGGGGGCCCGGGAAATGAGCAGTTCTTC.

This clonotype was observed many times. The chain is built from TRBV29-1 and TRBJ2-1; 8 nucleotides align to TRBD2. V lost 6 bases to trimming and J lost 0 bases; unmatched junction nucleotides: 4. This CDR3 has 14 residues. The germline V gene has CDR1 SQVTM and CDR2 ANQGSEA. CDR3 in amino acids: CSVIAGSSYNEQFF. In nucleotides, the CDR3 is TGCAGCGTGATAGCGGGGAGCTCCTACAATGAGCAGTTCTTC.

This clonotype was counted only a few times. The chain links TRBV7-2 to TRBJ2-7; D may correspond to TRBD1 or TRBD2 (5 bases each). Germline V CDR1 and CDR2: SGHTA, FQGNSA. Trimming pared 0 bases from V and 5 bases from J, leaving 5 bases between. This CDR3 has 12 residues. The DNA for the CDR3 is TGTGCCAGCAGCTTAGCGGGGGACGAGCAGTACTTC. As protein: CASSLAGDEQYF.

This clonotype was seen ten or more times. The chain employs TRBV9 and TRBJ2-3; the match to TRBD1 covers 8 bases. CDR3 length: 15 residues. Germline V gives CDR1 SGDLS, CDR2 YYNGEE. J was trimmed by 3 bases and V by 2 bases; bases with no gene match: 5. CDR3 residues: CASSVSGGATDTQYF. The CDR3 DNA reads TGTGCCAGCAGCGTTTCAGGGGGCGCGACAGATACGCAGTATTTT.

There are many counts of this clonotype. The chain recombines TRBV7-2 with TRBJ2-1; the match to TRBD2 covers 15 bases. The CDR3 is 18 residues long. Germline values: CDR1 SGHTA, CDR2 FQGNSA. The V segment lost 5 bases and the J segment 5 bases; nucleotides outside the gene matches: 10. The CDR3 DNA reads as TGTGCCAGCAGCCCACGGGGGACTAGCGGGGGGTCTAACAATGAGCAGTTCTTC. Translating gives CASSPRGTSGGSNNEQFF.

The table lists this clonotype with a few counts. CDR3 sequence reads: CASSLGARSGADTQYF. DNA of the CDR3: TGTGCCAGCAGCTTAGGGGCCAGGAGCGGGGCGGATACGCAGTATTTT. The gene calls are TRBV7-2 and TRBJ2-3; TRBD2 aligns across 7 bases. Germline CDR1 is SGHTA and CDR2 is FQGNSA. The CDR3 is 16 amino acids. The ends lost 1 base at V and 6 bases at J; junction bases unmatched: 10.

The chain couples TRBV11-2 to TRBJ2-7; 11 nucleotides line up with TRBD1. The V and J ends lost 5 bases and 6 bases, in that order; junction bases with no gene match: 15. The CDR3 is 17 residues long. Germline V lookup: CDR1 SGHAT, CDR2 FQNNGV. Written as DNA, the CDR3 is TGTGCCAGCAGCCGTACAAACCCCGGGACAGGGGGTAGCGAGCAGTACTTC. Translated, it gives CASSRTNPGTGGSEQYF.

The gene calls are TRBV7-8 and TRBJ1-2; D is unclear. V lost 1 base, J lost 6 bases, and 12 bases lay in between. Germline values: CDR1 SGHVS, CDR2 FQNEAQ. CDR3 length: 14 residues. Here the CDR3 DNA reads TGTGCCAGCAGCTTAGGCGCAGGCTCCGATGGCTACACCTTC. As protein: CASSLGAGSDGYTF. Combining the CDR3 with reference TRBV7-8 and TRBJ1-2 gives the whole variable domain GAGVSQSPRYKVAKRGQDVALRCDPISGHVSLFWYQQALGQGPEFLTYFQNEAQLDKSGLPSDRFFAERPEGSVSTLKIQRTQQEDSAVYLCASSLGAGSDGYTFGSGTRLTVV.